In this sample, the clone carrying this TCR beta chain turned up a few times. Its cognate antigen is unknown. This record comes from a study of T-cell memory formation after mild COVID-19. Notes on the study in general: Whereas later expanders leaned CD4+, clones contracting day 15 to 85 showed a balanced CD4/CD8 makeup. Memory cells collected pre-infection included some clones that later responded, suggesting cross-reactive memory joined.

TCRdb processed the 5' RACE reads anew with MiXCR; each CDR3 protein has one entry. The data contain a few hundred thousand distinct CDR3 sequences, 20% to 25% of them singletons. With 2 bases removed from V and 4 bases from J, the gap between germline ends came to 14 bases. The CDR3 loop spans 14 amino acids. Germline CDR1 SQVTM, CDR2 ANQGSEA. The rearrangement links TRBV29-1 to TRBJ1-1, with D unclear. The sequence was obtained from an adult woman who had mild COVID-19 (a few samples of this study predate the infection). Cell type and time point are not known. The sample consisted of PBMCs or a T cell subset sorted from them (not recorded which). The CDR3 coding sequence is TGCAGCGTTGAAAATCCGGGGAAATTCACTGAAGCTTTCTTT. Protein: CSVENPGKFTEAFF.